These 24 T cell receptor beta chains were all obtained from the same sample, sequenced in a study of T cell clonality in common variable immunodeficiency. Findings and caveats of the study: Fewer deletions and N-nucleotide insertions were reportedly seen in common variable immunodeficiency TCR beta sequences.

No antigen has been identified for these receptors. Generated by immunoSEQ multiplex PCR, the TCRdb table keeps only in-frame clones and is missing some. In total the sample includes about 20,000 clones, none of them seen once. Sequenced: peripheral blood mononuclear cells. These receptor sequences come from a human donor with common variable immunodeficiency.

This clone was recorded a few times. The read stops 3 residues short of the end of the CDR3; the missing end is completed from the germline J gene. V usage is TRBV6-2 or TRBV6-3 and J usage is TRBJ2-3; no definite D call. The CDR3 is 13 residues long. The germline gives CDR1 MNHEY, CDR2 SVGEGT. Trimming took 6 bases from V and 0 from J, leaving 7 bases between them. The DNA read from the CDR3 is TGTGCCAGCAGAGCGACTAGCACAGATACG. Protein: CASRATSTDT. The entire CDR3 protein is CASRATSTDTQYF.

This clone has a handful of counts. Read sequence stops 3 residues before the CDR3 end, and the germline J gene provides the missing end. The rearrangement links TRBV7-9 to TRBJ1-2; 10 bases are a match to TRBD1. From germline, CDR1 is SEHNR and CDR2 FQNEAQ (reference sequence). There are 15 residues in the CDR3. The CDR3 sequence: CASSSAGTGAGGYTF. The CDR3 bases that were read are TGTGCCAGCAGCTCTGCCGGGACAGGGGCTGGGGGC.

Of note for this clone: From the germline J gene comes the end of the CDR3, since the read stops 3 residues before it. The gene calls are TRBV13 and TRBJ2-7; TRBD1 is a possible D gene (7 bases). Looked up from germline, CDR1 is PRHDT and CDR2 is FYEKMQ (reference sequence). The V gene lost 0 bases and the J gene lost 6 bases, with 15 bases spanning the gap. This CDR3 region has 15 residues. CDR3 amino acids: CASSLGAGGILEQYF. The sequenced CDR3 bases are TGTGCCAGCAGCTTAGGGGCAGGGGGGATCCTCGAG.

On this clone itself: The read is 3 residues too short to cover the CDR3 end, so that end is filled in from the germline J gene. J is TRBJ2-4 and V is TRBV19, with 11 bases lining up with TRBD2. The CDR3 consists of 16 residues. CDR1 and CDR2 (germline): LNHDA, SQIVND (reference sequence). The V gene end was trimmed by 3 bases and the J gene end by 2 bases; junction bases not matched to a gene: 3. The part of the CDR3 DNA that was read is TGTGCCAGTAGTATGGGACTAGCGGATTCCAAAAACATT. Amino acids: CASSMGLADSKNI. From start to end, the CDR3 is CASSMGLADSKNIQYF.

The sequenced part of the CDR3 DNA is TGTGCCAGCAGTTCCGGGGAAAGCTCCTACGAG. This translates into CASSSGESSYE. The full CDR3 protein reads CASSSGESSYEQYF. The chain employs TRBV6-2 or TRBV6-3 and TRBJ2-7; D possibly corresponds to TRBD2 (5 bases). The CDR3 end lies 3 residues beyond the end of the read and is filled in from the germline J gene. Deletions cut 4 bases from V and 0 bases from J, with 10 bases between. Germline V gives CDR1 MNHEY, CDR2 SVGEGT. CDR3 length equals 14 residues.

This clone came up a few times. The read falls 3 residues short of the CDR3 end, and the missing part is taken from the germline J gene. The chain combines TRBV2 with TRBJ1-4; 7 nucleotides agree with TRBD1. Germline trimming cut 1 base from V and 4 bases from J; bases unmatched to any gene: 3. Looked up from germline, CDR1 is SNHLY and CDR2 is FYNNEI. This CDR3 has 15 residues. CDR3 residues: CASSEEDRYNEKLFF. The part of the CDR3 DNA that was read is TGTGCCAGCAGTGAAGAGGACAGGTATAATGAAAAA.

Only a few counts were recorded for this clone. The read terminates 3 residues ahead of where the CDR3 ends, so the germline J gene completes it. This rearrangement joins TRBV19 to TRBJ2-1; D is perhaps TRBD1 (7 bases). Germline V gene data show CDR1 as LNHDA and CDR2 as SQIVND (reference sequence). The V end was cut by 5 bases, the J end by 2 bases, with 13 bases between. The CDR3 contains 15 residues. This chain's CDR3 is CASSQGGGPYNEQFF. Partial CDR3 DNA: TGTGCCAGTAGTCAAGGAGGGGGCCCCTACAATGAG.

On this clone: The sequence runs out 3 residues before the end of the CDR3; the remainder is reconstructed from the germline J gene. This chain uses TRBV19 with TRBJ1-5; the match to TRBD1 covers 7 bases. Germline lookup yields CDR1 LNHDA and CDR2 SQIVND (reference sequence). J lost 2 bases, V lost 6 bases, and 7 bases had no gene match. The CDR3 is 15 residues long. The part of the CDR3 DNA that was read is TGTGCCAGTAGAAGGGACAGAGCAGGCAATCAGCCC. This encodes CASRRDRAGNQP. The full CDR3 protein reads CASRRDRAGNQPQHF.

CDR3 DNA (partial): TGTGCCAGCTCACCGGACAGCATAAAGTCGGCGGGA. Protein product: CASSPDSIKSAG. The whole CDR3 protein reads CASSPDSIKSAGLFF. The chain links TRBV18 to TRBJ1-4; tentatively, D is TRBD1 (6 bases). With the read ending 3 residues before the CDR3 end, the germline J gene is used to fill in that end. This CDR3 contains 15 residues. The germline gives CDR1 KGHSH, CDR2 LQKENI.

This clone was counted only a few times. Read data end 3 residues before the CDR3 end; the end is taken from the germline J gene. The genes are TRBV20-1 and TRBJ1-1, with TRBD1 as a possible D gene (6 bases). Germline CDR1 and CDR2: DFQATT and SNEGSKA (reference sequence). V was shortened by 3 bases and J by 6 bases, with 11 bases between the two germline ends. The CDR3 is 12 amino acids. The sequenced CDR3 bases are TGCAGTGCTAGTCGGGGGGGGCCTGAA. This translates into CSASRGGPE. The entire CDR3 is CSASRGGPEAFF.

A note on this clone: Read data end 3 residues before the CDR3 end; the end is taken from the germline J gene. V is TRBV7-9 and J is TRBJ1-2; D is possibly TRBD1 (5 bases). Trimming pared 6 bases from V and 7 bases from J, leaving 18 bases between. The CDR3 totals 14 residues. Germline loops: CDR1 SEHNR, CDR2 FQNEAQ (reference sequence). The sequenced CDR3 bases are TGTGCCAGCAGTAATTCAAGGGGAACAGGTGGC. Protein sequence: CASSNSRGTGG. The complete CDR3 reads CASSNSRGTGGYTF.

With respect to this clone: From the germline J gene comes the end of the CDR3, since the read stops 3 residues before it. The chain carries TRBV19 and TRBJ2-1; TRBD2 matches at 7 bases. With V trimmed by 5 bases and J by 5 bases, 6 bases remained unmatched. Germline CDR1 and CDR2: LNHDA and SQIVND (reference sequence). There are 14 residues in the CDR3. The sequenced CDR3 bases are TGTGCCAGTAGTCCTTCGGGGAGGGACAATGAG. The encoded protein is CASSPSGRDNE. The CDR3 as a whole reads CASSPSGRDNEQFF.

Concerning this clone: From the germline J gene comes the end of the CDR3, since the read stops 3 residues before it. The V gene is TRBV19, the J gene TRBJ1-5, with D unclear. There are 15 residues in the CDR3. With 10 bases removed from V and 7 bases from J, the gap between germline ends came to 23 bases. Germline lookup yields CDR1 LNHDA and CDR2 SQIVND (reference sequence). CDR3 DNA (partial): TGTGCCACGGGGAGCGGGTCAGAATTTTTCCAGCCC. Amino acid sequence: CATGSGSEFFQP. The entire CDR3 protein reads CATGSGSEFFQPQHF. Variable domain in full (rest from reference TRBV19 and TRBJ1-5): DGGITQSPKYLFRKEGQNVTLSCEQNLNHDAMYWYRQDPGQGLRLIYYSQIVNDFQKGDIAEGYSVSREKKESFPLTVTSAQKNPTAFYLCATGSGSEFFQPQHFGDGTRLSIL.

Comment on this clone: The missing CDR3 end, 3 residues past where the read stops, is filled in from the germline J gene. This rearrangement joins TRBV19 to TRBJ1-5; weak D call: TRBD1 (5 bases). CDR3 length: 13 amino acids. The germline CDR1 and CDR2 sequences are LNHDA and SQIVND (reference sequence). V dropped 3 bases and J dropped 6 bases, with 9 bases sitting between them. The CDR3 DNA, read in part, is TGTGCCAGTAGTATGGGGGGGACTCAGCCC. As protein: CASSMGGTQP. The whole CDR3 region reads CASSMGGTQPQHF.

In this sample, this clone turned up a few times. With the read ending 3 residues before the CDR3 end, the germline J gene is used to fill in that end. V gene TRBV19 combines with J gene TRBJ2-5, with 7 bases lining up with TRBD2. Germline V CDR1 and CDR2: LNHDA, SQIVND (reference sequence). The CDR3 consists of 15 residues. Unmatched junction bases numbered 8, after V lost 3 bases and J lost 4 bases. The CDR3 sequence: CASSIGGRAGETQYF. CDR3 DNA, as far as it was read: TGTGCCAGTAGTATTGGGGGGAGGGCCGGAGAGACC. The full variable domain, completed using reference TRBV19 and TRBJ2-5, is DGGITQSPKYLFRKEGQNVTLSCEQNLNHDAMYWYRQDPGQGLRLIYYSQIVNDFQKGDIAEGYSVSREKKESFPLTVTSAQKNPTAFYLCASSIGGRAGETQYFGPGTRLLVL.

As regards this clone: The sequenced fragment ends 3 residues before the CDR3 boundary, so the rest is inferred from the germline J gene. The chain carries TRBV20-1 and TRBJ1-1; no reliable D call. CDR3 length equals 13 residues. The germline gives CDR1 DFQATT, CDR2 SNEGSKA (reference sequence). Trimming stripped 3 bases from V and 1 base from J, with 9 bases between. The CDR3 is CSARNTWNTEAFF. The part of the CDR3 DNA that was read is TGCAGTGCTAGGAACACCTGGAACACTGAA.

About this clone: The observed sequence ends 3 residues before the CDR3 terminus, with the missing tail filled in from the germline J gene. Different DNA sequences within this sample yield the same CDR3. The chain combines TRBV7-9 with TRBJ2-7, with 10 bases matching TRBD2. The germline V gene encodes CDR1 SEHNR and CDR2 FQNEAQ (reference sequence). The CDR3 spans 15 residues. The V gene end was trimmed by 7 bases and the J gene end by 4 bases; junction bases not matched to a gene: 10. This CDR3 is CASTLASGRGYEQYF. The part of the CDR3 DNA that was read is TGTGCCAGCACCCTGGCTAGCGGGAGAGGGTACGAG.

Comments on this clone: The read terminates 3 residues before the CDR3 end, so the remaining end is supplied by the germline J gene. V is TRBV19 and J is TRBJ2-1, with D unresolved. Germline V gene data show CDR1 as LNHDA and CDR2 as SQIVND (reference sequence). Deletions cut 5 bases from V and 9 bases from J, with 14 bases between. The CDR3 is 13 amino acids. CDR3 in amino acids: CASSHGFGSEQFF. The CDR3 bases that were read are TGTGCCAGTAGTCATGGTTTCGGGTCTGAG.

This clone was observed at least ten times. The CDR3 end lies 3 residues beyond the end of the read and is filled in from the germline J gene. This chain uses TRBV19 with TRBJ1-5; TRBD1 matches 9 bases. The CDR3 contains 17 residues. The germline CDR1 and CDR2 sequences are LNHDA and SQIVND (reference sequence). Trimming cost V 7 bases and J 5 bases; bases outside gene matches: 15. The CDR3 is CASTRRIGDRAYQPQHF. Incomplete CDR3 DNA: TGTGCCAGTACTCGTCGTATTGGGGACAGGGCCTATCAGCCC.

This clone was counted many times. The sequence runs out 3 residues before the end of the CDR3; the remainder is reconstructed from the germline J gene. The chain combines TRBV18 with TRBJ2-4, with a possible D match to TRBD2 (5 bases). Per germline, CDR1 KGHSH and CDR2 LQKENI. V lost 8 bases and J 7 bases, leaving 18 bases between the germline ends. The CDR3 has 14 amino acids. The DNA read from the CDR3 is TGTGCCAGCCGAAACTGGGCCGGGGAGAACATT. This codes for CASRNWAGENI. In full, the CDR3 is CASRNWAGENIQYF.

With regard to this clone: Read data end 3 residues before the CDR3 end; the end is taken from the germline J gene. The rearrangement uses TRBV23-1 and TRBJ1-2; no reliable D call. TRBV23-1 is identified as an open reading frame with a role that is uncertain. V lost 0 bases and J lost 1, with 9 bases in between. The CDR3 spans 15 residues. The CDR3 protein is CASSQSPSINYGYTF. The DNA read from the CDR3 is TGCGCCAGCAGTCAATCCCCCAGTATTAACTATGGC.

In regard to this clone: From the germline J gene comes the end of the CDR3, since the read stops 3 residues before it. The chain joins TRBV7-8 to TRBJ2-7; perhaps TRBD2 as D (6 bases). Germline CDR1 reads SGHVS; CDR2 reads FQNEAQ. The germline V and J ends were trimmed by 1 base and 1 base, with 11 bases remaining between them. The CDR3 is 15 residues long. This chain's CDR3 is CASSLVAGSSYEQYF. The CDR3 DNA, read in part, is TGTGCCAGCAGCTTAGTCGCGGGATCTTCCTACGAG.

A few counts support this clone. From the germline J gene comes the end of the CDR3, since the read stops 3 residues before it. This chain connects TRBV19 to TRBJ2-3; TRBD2 matches at 16 bases. The CDR3 extends over 19 amino acids. Germline V CDR1 and CDR2: LNHDA, SQIVND (reference sequence). The junction had 6 bases not matched to a gene; V was cut back by 3 bases and J by 0 bases. This CDR3 reads CASSIFPGLAGGSTDTQYF. The part of the CDR3 DNA that was read is TGTGCCAGTAGTATCTTTCCGGGACTAGCGGGGGGGAGCACAGATACG.

This clone was seen at least ten times. The read ends 3 residues early relative to the CDR3; the germline J gene fills the gap. V is TRBV20-1 and J is TRBJ2-3; perhaps TRBD2 as D (5 bases). The germline V gene encodes CDR1 DFQATT and CDR2 SNEGSKA (reference sequence). Trimming removed 0 bases at V and 2 bases at J, with 9 bases between. The CDR3 is made up of 14 amino acids. This CDR3 is CSARDFGLTDTQYF. The CDR3 DNA, read in part, is TGCAGTGCTAGAGATTTCGGACTCACAGATACG.